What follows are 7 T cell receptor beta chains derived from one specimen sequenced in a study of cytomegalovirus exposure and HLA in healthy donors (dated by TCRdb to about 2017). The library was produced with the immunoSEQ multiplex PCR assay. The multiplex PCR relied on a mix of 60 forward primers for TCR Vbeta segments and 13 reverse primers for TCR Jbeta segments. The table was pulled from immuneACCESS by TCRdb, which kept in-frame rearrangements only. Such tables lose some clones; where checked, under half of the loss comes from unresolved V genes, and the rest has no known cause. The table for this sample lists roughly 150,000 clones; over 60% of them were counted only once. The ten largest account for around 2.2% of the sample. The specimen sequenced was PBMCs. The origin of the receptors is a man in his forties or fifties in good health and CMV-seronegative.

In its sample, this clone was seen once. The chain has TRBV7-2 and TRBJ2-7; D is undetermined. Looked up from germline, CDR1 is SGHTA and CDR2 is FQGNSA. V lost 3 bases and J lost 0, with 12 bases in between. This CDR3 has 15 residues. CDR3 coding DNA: TGTGCCAGCAGCTTTGGTCGGCGCGGCTCCTACGAGCAGTACTTC. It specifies CASSFGRRGSYEQYF.

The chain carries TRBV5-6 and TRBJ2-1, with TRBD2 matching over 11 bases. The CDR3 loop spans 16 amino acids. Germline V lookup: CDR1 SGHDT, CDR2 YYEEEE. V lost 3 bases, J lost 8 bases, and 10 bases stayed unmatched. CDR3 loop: CASSSQLAGAVYEQFF. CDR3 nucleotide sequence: TGTGCCAGCAGCTCCCAACTAGCGGGAGCTGTCTATGAGCAGTTCTTC. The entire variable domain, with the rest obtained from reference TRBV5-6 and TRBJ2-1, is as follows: DAGVTQSPTHLIKTRGQQVTLRCSPKSGHDTVSWYQQALGQGPQFIFQYYEEEERQRGNFPDRFSGHQFPNYSSELNVNALLLGDSALYLCASSSQLAGAVYEQFFGPGTRLTVL.

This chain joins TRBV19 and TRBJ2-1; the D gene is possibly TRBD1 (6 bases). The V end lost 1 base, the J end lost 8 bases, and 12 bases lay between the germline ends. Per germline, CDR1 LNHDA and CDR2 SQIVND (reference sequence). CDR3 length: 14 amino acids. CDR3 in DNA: TGTGCCAGTAGTATAGGCACAGGGAGTCATGAGCAGTTCTTC. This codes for CASSIGTGSHEQFF.

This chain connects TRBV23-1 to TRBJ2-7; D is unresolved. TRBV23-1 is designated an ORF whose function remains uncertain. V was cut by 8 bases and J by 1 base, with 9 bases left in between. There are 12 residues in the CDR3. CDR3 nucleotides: TGCGCCAGCGGGCCCTCGTCCTACGAGCAGTACTTC. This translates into CASGPSSYEQYF.

The chain's CDR3 is CASSKRTSGNVADTQYF. CDR3 bases: TGCGCCAGCAGCAAACGGACTAGCGGGAATGTGGCAGATACGCAGTATTTT. The V and J genes are TRBV5-1 and TRBJ2-3; 12 positions agree with TRBD2. The CDR3 runs to 17 residues. Germline V CDR1 and CDR2: SGHRS, YFSETQ. V shed 4 bases and J 4 bases; nucleotides not matched to a gene: 10.

CDR3 in amino acids: CASSQVTGLRKLFF. CDR3 DNA: TGCGCCAGCAGCCAAGTGACAGGGTTGCGAAAACTGTTTTTT. The chain joins TRBV4-1 to TRBJ1-4, with TRBD1 identical over 7 bases. Germline CDR1 is MGHRA and CDR2 is YSYEKL. The length of the CDR3 is 14 residues. J was trimmed by 10 bases and V by 1 base; bases with no gene match: 6.

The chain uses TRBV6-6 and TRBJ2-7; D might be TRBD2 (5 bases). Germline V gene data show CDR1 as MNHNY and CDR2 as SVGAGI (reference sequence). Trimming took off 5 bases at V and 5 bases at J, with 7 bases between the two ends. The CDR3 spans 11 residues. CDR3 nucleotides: TGTGCCAGCAGTACGGGGAACGAGCAGTACTTC. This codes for CASSTGNEQYF.